Given below is one T cell receptor (beta chain) in context. The assay ran at deep level. Only in-frame clones appear in the TCRdb table, and some are missing; sequencing was by immunoSEQ multiplex PCR. The repertoire includes 150,000 to 200,000 clones, over 50% of them detected once, and over 9.5% sits in the top ten. Both subsets, CD45RA+ naive and CD45RA-negative memory, were split from the CD4+ cells. The record originates from a study of shared clonotypes between healthy human individuals. The sequence derives from a man aged 30 to 39 in good health. The sequenced sample consisted of memory CD4+ T cells sorted from blood. This sample's subset: CD45RA-negative fraction.

The CDR3 DNA follows: TGTGCCAGCTCACTTGCCGGCAGGAATCAGCCCCAGCATTTT. Translation: CASSLAGRNQPQHF. The chain is built from TRBV18 and TRBJ1-5; D is undetermined. The V gene's germline CDR1 is KGHSH and CDR2 LQKENI. V was shortened by 4 bases and J by 4 bases, with 11 bases between the two germline ends. This CDR3 is 14 amino acids long.